The clone carrying this TCR beta chain was seen a handful of times. Its antigen is still unknown. The data were taken from a study of identical twins. Study conclusions and caveats: There were fewer insertions in abundant cord blood beta clonotypes, but memory repertoires showed no such pattern.

This CDR3 has 11 residues. Germline CDR1 and CDR2: SEHNR and FQNEAQ (reference sequence). V shed 1 base and J shed 7 bases, with 4 bases lying between them. TCRdb reprocessed the 5' RACE reads via MiXCR and lists one record per CDR3 protein. The table lists 400,000 to 500,000 distinct CDR3 sequences, roughly an eighth of them singletons. These data were also filed under a second study, of yellow fever vaccine responses in identical twins.

The chain combines TRBV7-9 with TRBJ1-1; D uncertain. The material sequenced was CD4+ T cells sorted from blood. This clonotype originated in a woman aged 18 to 35 in good health. The DNA for the CDR3 is TGTGCCAGCAGCTTAGACGGTGAAGCTTTCTTT. Protein sequence: CASSLDGEAFF.